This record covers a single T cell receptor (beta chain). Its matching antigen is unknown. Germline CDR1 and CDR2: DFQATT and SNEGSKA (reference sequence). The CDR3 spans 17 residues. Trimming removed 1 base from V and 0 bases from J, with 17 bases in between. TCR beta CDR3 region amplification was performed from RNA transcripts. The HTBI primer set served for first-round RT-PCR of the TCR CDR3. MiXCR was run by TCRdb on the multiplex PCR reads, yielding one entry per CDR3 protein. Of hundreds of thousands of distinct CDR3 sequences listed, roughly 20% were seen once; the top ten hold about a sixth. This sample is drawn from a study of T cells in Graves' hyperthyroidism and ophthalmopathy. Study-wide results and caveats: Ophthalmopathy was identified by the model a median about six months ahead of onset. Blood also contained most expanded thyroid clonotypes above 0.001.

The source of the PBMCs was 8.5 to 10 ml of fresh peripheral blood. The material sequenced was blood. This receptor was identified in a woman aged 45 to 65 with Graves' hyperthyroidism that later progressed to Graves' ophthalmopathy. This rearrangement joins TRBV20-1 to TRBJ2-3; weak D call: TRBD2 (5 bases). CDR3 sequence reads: CSARGVDTSPSTDTQYF. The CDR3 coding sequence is TGCAGTGCTAGAGGGGTTGATACTAGTCCTAGCACAGATACGCAGTATTTT.